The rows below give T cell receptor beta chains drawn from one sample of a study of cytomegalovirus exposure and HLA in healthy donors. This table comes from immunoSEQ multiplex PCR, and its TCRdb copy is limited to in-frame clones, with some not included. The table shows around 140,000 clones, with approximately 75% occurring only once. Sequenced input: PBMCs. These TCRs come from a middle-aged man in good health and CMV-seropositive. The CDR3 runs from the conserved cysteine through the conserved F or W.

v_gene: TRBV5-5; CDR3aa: CASSLPTGGNEKLFF
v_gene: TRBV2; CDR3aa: CASRESYGYTF
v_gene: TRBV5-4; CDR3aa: CASSPQGDGGTDTQYF
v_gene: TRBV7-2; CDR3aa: CASSSYPSGGKGYTF
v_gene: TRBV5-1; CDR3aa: CASSFSGVGEQYF
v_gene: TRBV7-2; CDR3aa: CASSSRQGASGNTIYF
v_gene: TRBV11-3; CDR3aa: CASSPGNAGDGNEQFF
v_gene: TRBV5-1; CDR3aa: CASSATLAPGGEQYF
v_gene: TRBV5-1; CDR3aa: CASSLLQETQYF
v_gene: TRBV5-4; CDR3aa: CASSLGQGLGGANVLTF
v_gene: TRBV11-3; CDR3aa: CASSPLAGSTDTQYF
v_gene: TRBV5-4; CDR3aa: CASSPTGRNYEQYF
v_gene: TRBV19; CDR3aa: CASRKGDGAADQPQHF
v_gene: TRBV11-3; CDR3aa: CASSLSLAEAFF
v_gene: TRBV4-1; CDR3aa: CASSPGQGNEQFF
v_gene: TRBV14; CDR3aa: CASSRGRSNQPQHF
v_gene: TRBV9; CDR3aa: CASSATTGFTTEAFF
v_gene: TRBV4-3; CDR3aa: CASSHGERQGQAFF
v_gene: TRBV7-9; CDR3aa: CASSLTTGTGSNQPQHF
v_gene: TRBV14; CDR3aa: CASRLGQGNSPLHF
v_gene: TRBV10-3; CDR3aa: CAISEGTGGLETQYF
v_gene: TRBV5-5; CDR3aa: CASSSRVLNEKLFF
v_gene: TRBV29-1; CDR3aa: CSAGTGRNYGYTF
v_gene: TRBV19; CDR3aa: CASQDRKGVNYGYTF
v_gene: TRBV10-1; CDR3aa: CARDSSYEQYF
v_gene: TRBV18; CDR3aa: CASSRQGNTEAFF
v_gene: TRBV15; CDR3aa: CATSRDGTGAYEQYF
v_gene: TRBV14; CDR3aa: CASSFQAGALRNEQFF
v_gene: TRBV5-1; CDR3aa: CASSSDRGEKLFF
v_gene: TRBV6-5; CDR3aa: CASSYGQGANVLTF
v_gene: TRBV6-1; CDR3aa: CASRGTGLDQPQHF
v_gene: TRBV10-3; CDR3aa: CAISESAEQYF
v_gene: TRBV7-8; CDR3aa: CASSFHSIYEQFF
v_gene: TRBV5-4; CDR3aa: CASSPRGSYEQYF
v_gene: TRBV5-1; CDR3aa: CASSLEGGGPEKLFF